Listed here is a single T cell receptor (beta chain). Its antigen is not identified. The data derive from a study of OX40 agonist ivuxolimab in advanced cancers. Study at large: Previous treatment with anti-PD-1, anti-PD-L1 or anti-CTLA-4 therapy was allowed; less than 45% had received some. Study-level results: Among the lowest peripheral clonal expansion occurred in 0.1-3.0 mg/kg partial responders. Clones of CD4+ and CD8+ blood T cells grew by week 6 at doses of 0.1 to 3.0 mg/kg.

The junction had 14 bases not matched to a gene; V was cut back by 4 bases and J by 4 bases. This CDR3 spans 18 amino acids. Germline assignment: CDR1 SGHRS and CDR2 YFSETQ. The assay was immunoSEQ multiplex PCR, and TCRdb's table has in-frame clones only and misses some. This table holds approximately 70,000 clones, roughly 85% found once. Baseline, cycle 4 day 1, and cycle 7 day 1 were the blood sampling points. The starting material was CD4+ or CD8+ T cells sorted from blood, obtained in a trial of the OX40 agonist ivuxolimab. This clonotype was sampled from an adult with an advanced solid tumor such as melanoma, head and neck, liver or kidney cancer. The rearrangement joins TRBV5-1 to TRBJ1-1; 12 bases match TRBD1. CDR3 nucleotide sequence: TGCGCCAGCAGCCCCATGGGACAGGGGGCTACTTCTGTCACTGAAGCTTTCTTT. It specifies CASSPMGQGATSVTEAFF.